The present T cell receptor beta chain was sequenced within a study of blood T cells in healthy people across ages. This clonotype has just a few counts. The CDR3 sequence is 13 residues long. From germline, CDR1 is MNHEY and CDR2 SMNVEV (reference sequence). V gave up 3 bases and J gave up 4 bases, with 6 bases separating them. Alongside a J-beta primer mix, a sample-barcoded 5' primer served in a second PCR lasting about 7 to 11 cycles. TCRdb itself ran the 5' RACE reads through MiXCR, one entry per CDR3 protein. Of roughly 800,000 distinct CDR3 sequences detected, 20% to 30% appear once; the ten largest clones hold 3%. The same sample was also studied in work on T cells of mothers and their children.

The TCR sequence derives from a boy younger than 18 in good health. V is TRBV27 and J is TRBJ2-2; D remains ambiguous. Input material: blood. Written as DNA, the CDR3 is TGTGCCAGCAGTTTCGGCCCCACCGGGGAGCTGTTTTTT. The encoded protein is CASSFGPTGELFF.